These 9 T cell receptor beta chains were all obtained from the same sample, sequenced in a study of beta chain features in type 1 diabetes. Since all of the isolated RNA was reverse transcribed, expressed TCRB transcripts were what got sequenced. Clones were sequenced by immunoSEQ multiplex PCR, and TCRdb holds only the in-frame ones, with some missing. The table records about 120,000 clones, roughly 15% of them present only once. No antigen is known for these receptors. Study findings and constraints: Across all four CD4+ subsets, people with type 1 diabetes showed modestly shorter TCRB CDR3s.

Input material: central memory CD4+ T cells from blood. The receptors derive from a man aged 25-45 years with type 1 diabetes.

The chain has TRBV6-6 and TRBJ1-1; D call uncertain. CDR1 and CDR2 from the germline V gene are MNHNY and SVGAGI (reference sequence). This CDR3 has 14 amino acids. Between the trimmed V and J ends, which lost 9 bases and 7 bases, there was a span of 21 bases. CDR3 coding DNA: TGTGCCAGTGGTGAATTAGGCAACACGCGTGAAGCTTTCTTT. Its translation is CASGELGNTREAFF.

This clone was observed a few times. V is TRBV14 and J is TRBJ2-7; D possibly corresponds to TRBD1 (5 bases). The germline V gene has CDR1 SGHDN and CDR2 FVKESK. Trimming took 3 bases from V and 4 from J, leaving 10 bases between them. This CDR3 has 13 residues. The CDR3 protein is CASSHVTAYEQYF. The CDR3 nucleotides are TGTGCCAGCAGCCACGTGACAGCATACGAGCAGTACTTC.

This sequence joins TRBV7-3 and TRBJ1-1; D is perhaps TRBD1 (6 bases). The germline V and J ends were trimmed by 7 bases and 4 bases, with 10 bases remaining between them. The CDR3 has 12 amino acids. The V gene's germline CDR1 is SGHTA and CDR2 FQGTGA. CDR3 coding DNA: TGTGCCAGCACTCAGGGGCGCACTGAAGCTTTCTTT. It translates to CASTQGRTEAFF.

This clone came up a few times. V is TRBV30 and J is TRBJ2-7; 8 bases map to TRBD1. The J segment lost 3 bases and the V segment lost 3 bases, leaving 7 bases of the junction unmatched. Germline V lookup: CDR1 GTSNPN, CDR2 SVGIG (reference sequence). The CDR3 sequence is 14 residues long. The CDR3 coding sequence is TGTGCCTGGAGCGCCGGACAGGGCTTCTACGAGCAGTACTTC. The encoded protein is CAWSAGQGFYEQYF.

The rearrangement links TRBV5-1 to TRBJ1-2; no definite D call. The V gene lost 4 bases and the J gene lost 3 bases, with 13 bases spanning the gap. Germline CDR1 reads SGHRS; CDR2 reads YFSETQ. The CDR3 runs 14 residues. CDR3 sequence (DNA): TGCGCCAGCAGCGTGGGCTCCGTAGACTATGGCTACACCTTC. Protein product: CASSVGSVDYGYTF.

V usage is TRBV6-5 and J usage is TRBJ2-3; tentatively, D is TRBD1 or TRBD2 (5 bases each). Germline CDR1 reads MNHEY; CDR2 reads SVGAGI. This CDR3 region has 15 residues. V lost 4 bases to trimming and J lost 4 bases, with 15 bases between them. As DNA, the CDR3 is TGTGCCAGCAGTTTCGTCAAGGGGAGAGCAGATACGCAGTATTTT. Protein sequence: CASSFVKGRADTQYF.

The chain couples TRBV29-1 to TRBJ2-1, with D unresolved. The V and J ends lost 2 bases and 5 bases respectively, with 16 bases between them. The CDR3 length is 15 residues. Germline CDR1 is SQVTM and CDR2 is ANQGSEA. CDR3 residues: CSVETQRLRNNEQFF. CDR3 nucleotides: TGCAGCGTTGAAACCCAGCGCTTGCGGAACAATGAGCAGTTCTTC.

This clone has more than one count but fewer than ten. The CDR3: CASSAQGNDEQYF. For the CDR3, the DNA is TGTGCCAGCAGTGCCCAGGGGAACGACGAGCAGTACTTC. The genes are TRBV2 and TRBJ2-7, with D perhaps matching TRBD1 (6 bases). V lost 4 bases and J 5 bases, leaving 12 bases between the germline ends. CDR1 and CDR2 (germline): SNHLY, FYNNEI. This CDR3 spans 13 amino acids.

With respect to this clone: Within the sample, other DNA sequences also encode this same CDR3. The CDR3 protein is CASSHLRGRGSYEQYF. CDR3 DNA sequence: TGTGCCAGCAGCCACCTCAGGGGAAGGGGGTCCTACGAGCAGTACTTC. V usage is TRBV11-2 and J usage is TRBJ2-7, with D possibly matching TRBD1 (6 bases). V was pared by 5 bases and J by 1 base, with 18 bases between. The CDR3 runs 16 residues. In germline, CDR1 is SGHAT, CDR2 FQNNGV.